This is a list of T cell receptor beta chains from one sample in a study of CD8+ T cells in alopecia areata. TCRdb's table, derived via immunoSEQ multiplex PCR, lists solely in-frame clones and lacks some. This table has roughly 130,000 clones, 50% to 60% appearing once. The source material was CD4+ T cells sorted from blood, sampled at week 0. The receptors originated from a human donor with alopecia areata. Both conserved end residues are part of each CDR3. Each record gives: CDR3 length, V gene, D gene, J gene, clone size, CDR3 DNA, CDR3 protein. The D gene is left open where the match is weak. Clone size is stated in some rows and not others, as once, few, many or a class when expanded.

CDR3 length: 14; V gene: TRBV5-6; D gene: TRBD1; J gene: TRBJ2-1; clone size: -; CDR3 DNA: TGTGCCAGCAGCTCGGTCCTTTACAGGGGTGAGCAGTTCTTC; CDR3 protein: CASSSVLYRGEQFF
CDR3 length: 14; V gene: TRBV6-6; D gene: -; J gene: TRBJ2-7; clone size: -; CDR3 DNA: TGTGCCAGCAGTTACAAAGGAGGGACCTACGCGCAGTACTTC; CDR3 protein: CASSYKGGTYAQYF
CDR3 length: 13; V gene: TRBV30; D gene: TRBD1; J gene: TRBJ1-5; clone size: -; CDR3 DNA: TGTGCCTGGGGGGACAGTAGCAATCAGCCCCAGCATTTT; CDR3 protein: CAWGDSSNQPQHF
CDR3 length: 14; V gene: TRBV6-5; D gene: TRBD2; J gene: TRBJ2-3; clone size: -; CDR3 DNA: TGTGCCAGCGGCGGACTAGCGAGCACAGATACGCAGTATTTT; CDR3 protein: CASGGLASTDTQYF
CDR3 length: 11; V gene: TRBV5-6; D gene: -; J gene: TRBJ1-2; clone size: -; CDR3 DNA: TGTGCCAGCAGCTTTGCCTATGGCTACACCTTC; CDR3 protein: CASSFAYGYTF
CDR3 length: 13; V gene: TRBV25-1; D gene: -; J gene: TRBJ2-7; clone size: few; CDR3 DNA: TGTGCCAGCAGTGAACTTCTTCTATTCGAGCAGTACTTC; CDR3 protein: CASSELLLFEQYF
CDR3 length: 15; V gene: TRBV5-6; D gene: TRBD1; J gene: TRBJ1-2; clone size: once; CDR3 DNA: TGTGCCAGCAGCTTGGCGGGGGGACAGGGATATATTAACACCTTC; CDR3 protein: CASSLAGGQGYINTF
CDR3 length: 13; V gene: TRBV6-6; D gene: -; J gene: TRBJ1-1; clone size: -; CDR3 DNA: TGTGCCAGCAGTGCTCCCAGCCCCACTGAAGCTTTCTTT; CDR3 protein: CASSAPSPTEAFF
CDR3 length: 13; V gene: TRBV7-2; D gene: -; J gene: TRBJ1-6; clone size: -; CDR3 DNA: TGTGCCAGCAGCTTAAATCAAGGGGAAGCCCTCCACTTT; CDR3 protein: CASSLNQGEALHF
CDR3 length: 14; V gene: TRBV9; D gene: -; J gene: TRBJ2-7; clone size: few; CDR3 DNA: TGTGCCAGCAGCGTAGCGAGTTTCTCCTACGAGCAGTACTTC; CDR3 protein: CASSVASFSYEQYF
CDR3 length: 14; V gene: TRBV28; D gene: -; J gene: TRBJ1-2; clone size: -; CDR3 DNA: TGTGCCAGCAGGAGTTCGACGGGGACGATCGGCTACACCTTC; CDR3 protein: CASRSSTGTIGYTF
CDR3 length: 15; V gene: TRBV28; D gene: TRBD2; J gene: TRBJ2-3; clone size: few; CDR3 DNA: TGTGCCAGCAGCCGCCTTTCTAGCGGGAGAGGAACGCAGTATTTT; CDR3 protein: CASSRLSSGRGTQYF
CDR3 length: 14; V gene: TRBV15; D gene: -; J gene: TRBJ1-1; clone size: -; CDR3 DNA: TGTGCCACCAGCAGAGCCGGGACGGACGAAGAAGCTTTCTTT; CDR3 protein: CATSRAGTDEEAFF
CDR3 length: 14; V gene: TRBV4-2; D gene: -; J gene: TRBJ2-2; clone size: -; CDR3 DNA: TGTGCCAGCAGCCAACAGGAGAACACCGGGGAGCTGTTTTTT; CDR3 protein: CASSQQENTGELFF
CDR3 length: 14; V gene: TRBV7-2; D gene: -; J gene: TRBJ1-2; clone size: -; CDR3 DNA: TGTGCCAGCAGCTTAGCGGACACGTTCTATGGCTACACCTTC; CDR3 protein: CASSLADTFYGYTF
CDR3 length: 12; V gene: TRBV7-2; D gene: -; J gene: TRBJ2-1; clone size: -; CDR3 DNA: TGTGCCAGCAGCGCCCTCAGGGATGAGCAGTTCTTC; CDR3 protein: CASSALRDEQFF
CDR3 length: 14; V gene: TRBV9; D gene: -; J gene: TRBJ2-1; clone size: few; CDR3 DNA: TGTGCCAGCAGCGTATCAGGTGTCGACAATGAGCAGTTCTTC; CDR3 protein: CASSVSGVDNEQFF
CDR3 length: 12; V gene: TRBV6-6; D gene: -; J gene: TRBJ2-5; clone size: few; CDR3 DNA: TGTGCCAGCACACAGGGAGAGGAGACCCAGTACTTC; CDR3 protein: CASTQGEETQYF
CDR3 length: 14; V gene: TRBV29-1; D gene: TRBD2; J gene: TRBJ2-7; clone size: -; CDR3 DNA: TGCAGCGTTGAGACTAGCGGGGGATCCTACGAGCAGTACTTC; CDR3 protein: CSVETSGGSYEQYF
CDR3 length: 14; V gene: TRBV6-5; D gene: -; J gene: TRBJ2-7; clone size: -; CDR3 DNA: TGTGCCAGCAGTTACGACGACAGGAACTACGAGCAGTACTTC; CDR3 protein: CASSYDDRNYEQYF
CDR3 length: 12; V gene: TRBV29-1; D gene: -; J gene: TRBJ1-3; clone size: -; CDR3 DNA: TGCAGCGTTGTAAATGTTGGAAACACCATATATTTT; CDR3 protein: CSVVNVGNTIYF
CDR3 length: 16; V gene: TRBV4-3; D gene: TRBD2; J gene: TRBJ2-1; clone size: few; CDR3 DNA: TGCGCCAGCAGCTACACTAGCGGGAGGGCGGTCGATGAGCAGTTCTTC; CDR3 protein: CASSYTSGRAVDEQFF
CDR3 length: 14; V gene: TRBV7-2; D gene: -; J gene: TRBJ1-6; clone size: few; CDR3 DNA: TGTGCCAGCAGCCTTACGGGACGGAATTCACCCCTCCACTTT; CDR3 protein: CASSLTGRNSPLHF
CDR3 length: 15; V gene: TRBV29-1; D gene: TRBD2; J gene: TRBJ2-2; clone size: -; CDR3 DNA: TGCAGCGTTGAACCGGCGGGGGGATCTACCGGGGAGCTGTTTTTT; CDR3 protein: CSVEPAGGSTGELFF
CDR3 length: 17; V gene: TRBV7-8; D gene: -; J gene: TRBJ2-5; clone size: -; CDR3 DNA: TGTGCCAGCAGCTCTCGACTGGACCCGGGATATCAAGAGACCCAGTACTTC; CDR3 protein: CASSSRLDPGYQETQYF
CDR3 length: 13; V gene: TRBV6-1; D gene: -; J gene: TRBJ1-2; clone size: -; CDR3 DNA: TGTGCCAGCAGTGAAGCCCCGGGGAGGGTCGGGACCTTC; CDR3 protein: CASSEAPGRVGTF
CDR3 length: 18; V gene: TRBV27; D gene: TRBD1; J gene: TRBJ2-7; clone size: -; CDR3 DNA: TGTGCCAGCAGTCCATCATTTCCTTGGACAGGGGGCTCCTACGAGCAGTACTTC; CDR3 protein: CASSPSFPWTGGSYEQYF
CDR3 length: 14; V gene: TRBV7-6; D gene: -; J gene: TRBJ1-5; clone size: -; CDR3 DNA: TGTGCCAGCAGCCCCACGCACAGGGACCAGCCCCAGCATTTT; CDR3 protein: CASSPTHRDQPQHF
CDR3 length: 17; V gene: TRBV5-6; D gene: -; J gene: TRBJ2-2; clone size: -; CDR3 DNA: TGTGCCAGCAGCTTGGAAGTAGGCCAACAGTTTCTCGGGGAGCTGTTTTTT; CDR3 protein: CASSLEVGQQFLGELFF
CDR3 length: 11; V gene: TRBV20-1; D gene: -; J gene: TRBJ1-3; clone size: -; CDR3 DNA: TGCAGTGGTCGCTCTGGAAACACCATATATTTT; CDR3 protein: CSGRSGNTIYF
CDR3 length: 13; V gene: TRBV19; D gene: -; J gene: TRBJ2-5; clone size: -; CDR3 DNA: TGTGCCAGTAGTCCGGGACAACAAGAGACCCAGTACTTC; CDR3 protein: CASSPGQQETQYF
CDR3 length: 13; V gene: TRBV14; D gene: -; J gene: TRBJ2-5; clone size: -; CDR3 DNA: TGTGCCAGCAGCCAAGGGATTGCGGAGACCCAGTACTTC; CDR3 protein: CASSQGIAETQYF
CDR3 length: 12; V gene: TRBV6-5; D gene: -; J gene: TRBJ2-5; clone size: -; CDR3 DNA: TGTGCCAGCAGTTACTCGAGGGAGACCCAGTACTTC; CDR3 protein: CASSYSRETQYF
CDR3 length: 14; V gene: TRBV5-1; D gene: -; J gene: TRBJ2-1; clone size: -; CDR3 DNA: TGCGCCAGCAGCTTCATTAGCGCTAACAATGAGCAGTTCTTC; CDR3 protein: CASSFISANNEQFF
CDR3 length: 15; V gene: TRBV6-5; D gene: -; J gene: TRBJ2-2; clone size: -; CDR3 DNA: TGTGCCAGCAGTTACGGACTCGGAGGGACCGGGGAGCTGTTTTTT; CDR3 protein: CASSYGLGGTGELFF
CDR3 length: 16; V gene: TRBV4-3; D gene: -; J gene: TRBJ2-2; clone size: -; CDR3 DNA: TGCGCCAGCAGCCAAGTGGACGGACGAGCCGCCGGGGAGCTGTTTTTT; CDR3 protein: CASSQVDGRAAGELFF
CDR3 length: 13; V gene: TRBV29-1; D gene: -; J gene: TRBJ2-3; clone size: -; CDR3 DNA: TGCAGCGTAAAGCGGGGACACACAGATACGCAGTATTTT; CDR3 protein: CSVKRGHTDTQYF
CDR3 length: 15; V gene: TRBV7-7; D gene: TRBD2; J gene: TRBJ2-1; clone size: -; CDR3 DNA: TGTGCCAGCAGCTACGGGACTAGCGGGATCAATGAGCAGTTCTTC; CDR3 protein: CASSYGTSGINEQFF
CDR3 length: 15; V gene: TRBV4-3; D gene: TRBD2; J gene: TRBJ2-7; clone size: -; CDR3 DNA: TGCGCCAGCAGCCAAGAAGGTAGCGGGGCCTACGAGCAGTACTTC; CDR3 protein: CASSQEGSGAYEQYF